The rows below give T cell receptor beta chains drawn from one sample of a study of CD8 T cells in ankylosing spondylitis. TCRdb re-called the 5' RACE reads through MiXCR, storing one row per CDR3 protein. The sample lists roughly 180,000 distinct CDR3 sequences; roughly 10% were seen once. Sequenced sample: blood, either unsorted or a sorted T cell fraction (not recorded which). These receptors were taken from a female donor with ankylosing spondylitis or in good health (not recorded which). Both conserved end residues are part of each CDR3. Fields, in order: D gene, V gene, clone size, J gene, CDR3 protein, CDR3 DNA. A D gene is named only where the DNA matches it firmly. Clone sizes are given selectively: once, few, many, or a class where the clone is expanded.

d_gene: -
v_gene: TRBV20-1
abundance: few
j_gene: TRBJ1-4
CDR3aa: CSARGFRDPATNEKLFF
CDR3nt: TGCAGTGCTAGAGGATTCCGGGACCCTGCAACTAATGAAAAACTGTTTTTT

d_gene: TRBD2
v_gene: TRBV6-2/TRBV6-3
abundance: -
j_gene: TRBJ2-3
CDR3aa: CASSQEPAGDTDTQYF
CDR3nt: TGTGCCAGCAGCCAGGAGCCTGCGGGGGACACAGATACGCAGTATTTT

d_gene: TRBD1
v_gene: TRBV4-3
abundance: -
j_gene: TRBJ1-6
CDR3aa: CASSQDRPRGNNSPLHF
CDR3nt: TGCGCCAGCAGCCAAGACAGGCCCAGGGGGAATAATTCACCCCTCCACTTT

d_gene: -
v_gene: TRBV20-1
abundance: -
j_gene: TRBJ2-1
CDR3aa: CSARDPKEGYNEQFF
CDR3nt: TGCAGTGCTAGAGATCCTAAGGAGGGGTACAATGAGCAGTTCTTC

d_gene: -
v_gene: TRBV12-3/TRBV12-4
abundance: many
j_gene: TRBJ1-2
CDR3aa: CASTQDGPSREGYTF
CDR3nt: TGTGCCAGCACCCAAGACGGGCCTTCAAGGGAGGGCTACACCTTC

d_gene: -
v_gene: TRBV5-4
abundance: -
j_gene: TRBJ2-3
CDR3aa: CASSDALEGNTQYF
CDR3nt: TGTGCCAGCAGCGATGCCTTGGAAGGAAATACGCAGTATTTT

d_gene: TRBD2
v_gene: TRBV27
abundance: few
j_gene: TRBJ2-7
CDR3aa: CASSPTSGYEQYF
CDR3nt: TGTGCCAGCAGTCCGACTAGCGGTTACGAGCAGTACTTC

d_gene: -
v_gene: TRBV19
abundance: -
j_gene: TRBJ1-1
CDR3aa: CASSIPTEAFF
CDR3nt: TGTGCCAGTAGTATCCCTACTGAAGCTTTCTTT

d_gene: -
v_gene: TRBV30
abundance: once
j_gene: TRBJ2-6
CDR3aa: CACVLIGVSGANVLTF
CDR3nt: TGTGCCTGCGTTTTAATTGGGGTCTCTGGGGCCAACGTCCTGACTTTC

d_gene: -
v_gene: TRBV6-4
abundance: few
j_gene: TRBJ2-1
CDR3aa: CASSPSAEYNEQFF
CDR3nt: TGTGCCAGCAGCCCGTCCGCAGAATACAATGAGCAGTTCTTC

d_gene: -
v_gene: TRBV20-1
abundance: few
j_gene: TRBJ1-1
CDR3aa: CSARWSRNTEAFF
CDR3nt: TGCAGTGCTAGATGGAGCAGGAACACTGAAGCTTTCTTT

d_gene: -
v_gene: TRBV7-9
abundance: -
j_gene: TRBJ2-1
CDR3aa: CASSFPIGTYNEQFF
CDR3nt: TGTGCCAGCAGCTTCCCGATCGGGACTTACAATGAGCAGTTCTTC

d_gene: -
v_gene: TRBV5-6
abundance: many
j_gene: TRBJ2-1
CDR3aa: CASSSNVGARGPMNEQFF
CDR3nt: TGTGCCAGCAGCTCAAATGTGGGGGCTAGAGGGCCTATGAATGAGCAGTTCTTC

d_gene: -
v_gene: TRBV28
abundance: few
j_gene: TRBJ2-2
CDR3aa: CASSQGLLTGELFF
CDR3nt: TGTGCCAGCTCCCAAGGGCTCCTCACCGGGGAGCTGTTTTTT

d_gene: -
v_gene: TRBV20-1
abundance: -
j_gene: TRBJ1-2
CDR3aa: CSARDDSGAGYTF
CDR3nt: TGCAGTGCTAGAGATGACTCGGGCGCTGGCTACACCTTC

d_gene: -
v_gene: TRBV25-1
abundance: few
j_gene: TRBJ1-1
CDR3aa: CASRGERTEAFF
CDR3nt: TGTGCCAGCAGGGGCGAAAGAACTGAAGCTTTCTTT

d_gene: -
v_gene: TRBV6-2/TRBV6-3
abundance: few
j_gene: TRBJ1-4
CDR3aa: CASKGTDEKLFF
CDR3nt: TGTGCCAGCAAGGGGACGGATGAAAAACTGTTTTTT

d_gene: TRBD2
v_gene: TRBV20-1
abundance: -
j_gene: TRBJ2-3
CDR3aa: CSARSPGGGDTDTQYF
CDR3nt: TGCAGTGCTAGATCACCCGGCGGGGGGGACACAGATACGCAGTATTTT

d_gene: -
v_gene: TRBV6-2/TRBV6-3
abundance: -
j_gene: TRBJ1-2
CDR3aa: CASSNPAGREGYTF
CDR3nt: TGTGCCAGCAGTAATCCAGCGGGACGCGAGGGCTACACCTTC

d_gene: -
v_gene: TRBV6-1
abundance: many
j_gene: TRBJ2-1
CDR3aa: CASKGRASYNEQFF
CDR3nt: TGTGCCAGCAAGGGCAGGGCGTCCTACAATGAGCAGTTCTTC

d_gene: -
v_gene: TRBV7-8
abundance: many
j_gene: TRBJ2-3
CDR3aa: CASSPRLDTDTQYF
CDR3nt: TGTGCCAGCAGCCCCCGACTAGACACAGATACGCAGTATTTT

d_gene: -
v_gene: TRBV7-9
abundance: many
j_gene: TRBJ2-2
CDR3aa: CASRGLGGTGELFF
CDR3nt: TGTGCCAGCAGAGGTCTGGGGGGCACCGGGGAGCTGTTTTTT

d_gene: TRBD2
v_gene: TRBV7-2
abundance: few
j_gene: TRBJ2-4
CDR3aa: CASSPSGLDLAKNIQYF
CDR3nt: TGTGCCAGCAGTCCTAGCGGCCTTGACCTAGCCAAAAACATTCAGTACTTC

d_gene: -
v_gene: TRBV4-2
abundance: -
j_gene: TRBJ1-1
CDR3aa: CASSQVSTEAFF
CDR3nt: TGTGCCAGCAGCCAGGTGAGCACTGAAGCTTTCTTT

d_gene: -
v_gene: TRBV12-3/TRBV12-4
abundance: many
j_gene: TRBJ2-5
CDR3aa: CASRILGRKETQYF
CDR3nt: TGTGCCAGCAGGATTCTAGGGCGCAAAGAGACCCAGTACTTC

d_gene: -
v_gene: TRBV29-1
abundance: few
j_gene: TRBJ2-1
CDR3aa: CSFRGGLNSYNEQFF
CDR3nt: TGCAGCTTCCGAGGGGGGTTAAACTCCTACAATGAGCAGTTCTTC

d_gene: -
v_gene: TRBV30
abundance: -
j_gene: TRBJ1-1
CDR3aa: CAWSVWGVVDTEAFF
CDR3nt: TGTGCCTGGAGTGTATGGGGGGTAGTGGACACTGAAGCTTTCTTT

d_gene: -
v_gene: TRBV4-3
abundance: many
j_gene: TRBJ2-3
CDR3aa: CASSQYWRDTDTQYF
CDR3nt: TGCGCCAGCAGCCAATACTGGCGGGACACAGATACGCAGTATTTT

d_gene: TRBD1
v_gene: TRBV10-2
abundance: -
j_gene: TRBJ2-5
CDR3aa: CASRGTGGETQYF
CDR3nt: TGCGCCAGCAGGGGGACAGGGGGAGAGACCCAGTACTTC

d_gene: -
v_gene: TRBV27
abundance: many
j_gene: TRBJ2-3
CDR3aa: CASSSDSDTQYF
CDR3nt: TGTGCCAGCAGCTCAGACTCAGATACGCAGTATTTT

d_gene: -
v_gene: TRBV27
abundance: few
j_gene: TRBJ2-7
CDR3aa: CASSRRAGHEQYF
CDR3nt: TGTGCCAGCAGCCGGAGGGCCGGACACGAGCAGTACTTC

d_gene: -
v_gene: TRBV4-2
abundance: many
j_gene: TRBJ1-2
CDR3aa: CASSQPGYGYTF
CDR3nt: TGTGCCAGCAGCCAACCGGGCTATGGCTACACCTTC

d_gene: -
v_gene: TRBV27
abundance: few
j_gene: TRBJ1-2
CDR3aa: CASSLGGSVNGYTF
CDR3nt: TGTGCCAGCAGTTTGGGGGGGTCGGTGAATGGCTACACCTTC

d_gene: -
v_gene: TRBV19
abundance: -
j_gene: TRBJ1-1
CDR3aa: CASSIGHTEAFF
CDR3nt: TGTGCCAGTAGTATTGGTCACACTGAAGCTTTCTTT

d_gene: -
v_gene: TRBV12-3/TRBV12-4
abundance: -
j_gene: TRBJ2-3
CDR3aa: CASSSRAPPGPRTQYF
CDR3nt: TGTGCCAGCAGTTCTCGGGCCCCGCCGGGACCGAGAACGCAGTATTTT

d_gene: TRBD1
v_gene: TRBV4-3
abundance: many
j_gene: TRBJ1-6
CDR3aa: CASSPTGQANSPLHF
CDR3nt: TGCGCCAGCAGCCCGACCGGACAGGCGAATTCACCCCTCCACTTT

d_gene: -
v_gene: TRBV5-6
abundance: -
j_gene: TRBJ1-1
CDR3aa: CASSLPNSAEAFF
CDR3nt: TGTGCCAGCAGCTTGCCCAACAGCGCTGAAGCTTTCTTT

d_gene: -
v_gene: TRBV6-2/TRBV6-3
abundance: -
j_gene: TRBJ1-2
CDR3aa: CASRRPKTGPNYGYTF
CDR3nt: TGTGCCAGCAGAAGACCAAAGACAGGCCCTAACTATGGCTACACCTTC

d_gene: -
v_gene: TRBV10-3
abundance: -
j_gene: TRBJ2-1
CDR3aa: CAISDPHEQFF
CDR3nt: TGTGCCATCAGTGATCCCCATGAGCAGTTCTTC

d_gene: TRBD2
v_gene: TRBV7-7
abundance: few
j_gene: TRBJ2-1
CDR3aa: CASSASGGSEQFF
CDR3nt: TGTGCTAGCAGCGCCTCGGGGGGTAGTGAGCAGTTCTTC

d_gene: -
v_gene: TRBV7-2
abundance: -
j_gene: TRBJ2-3
CDR3aa: CASSLGGTSTDTQYF
CDR3nt: TGTGCCAGCAGCTTAGGTGGTACCAGCACAGATACGCAGTATTTT

d_gene: -
v_gene: TRBV28
abundance: many
j_gene: TRBJ2-2
CDR3aa: CASSLGLTGELFF
CDR3nt: TGTGCCAGCAGTTTAGGCCTTACCGGGGAGCTGTTTTTT

d_gene: -
v_gene: TRBV25-1
abundance: few
j_gene: TRBJ2-7
CDR3aa: CASSYGGASYEQYF
CDR3nt: TGTGCCAGCAGTTATGGGGGTGCGTCCTACGAGCAGTACTTC

d_gene: TRBD2
v_gene: TRBV11-2
abundance: many
j_gene: TRBJ2-5
CDR3aa: CASSLRASGKETQYF
CDR3nt: TGTGCCAGCAGCTTAAGGGCTAGCGGGAAGGAGACCCAGTACTTC

d_gene: TRBD1
v_gene: TRBV6-2/TRBV6-3
abundance: -
j_gene: TRBJ2-6
CDR3aa: CASSYGDRSGANVLTF
CDR3nt: TGTGCCAGCAGTTACGGGGACAGGTCTGGGGCCAACGTCCTGACTTTC

d_gene: -
v_gene: TRBV7-6
abundance: few
j_gene: TRBJ1-2
CDR3aa: CASSSLDIPVYGYTF
CDR3nt: TGTGCCAGCAGCTCTCTTGACATCCCCGTCTATGGCTACACCTTC

d_gene: TRBD2
v_gene: TRBV5-1
abundance: few
j_gene: TRBJ2-1
CDR3aa: CASSPGTSEPSYNEQFF
CDR3nt: TGCGCCAGCAGCCCGGGGACTAGCGAGCCGTCCTACAATGAGCAGTTCTTC

d_gene: -
v_gene: TRBV9
abundance: -
j_gene: TRBJ2-1
CDR3aa: CASSVGGGTRTIF
CDR3nt: -

d_gene: -
v_gene: TRBV28
abundance: -
j_gene: TRBJ1-1
CDR3aa: CASSFWGEAFF
CDR3nt: TGTGCCAGCAGTTTTTGGGGGGAAGCTTTCTTT

d_gene: TRBD1
v_gene: TRBV29-1
abundance: few
j_gene: TRBJ2-2
CDR3aa: CSVAGTGWNTGELFF
CDR3nt: TGCAGCGTTGCGGGGACAGGGTGGAACACCGGGGAGCTGTTTTTT

d_gene: TRBD2
v_gene: TRBV3-1
abundance: -
j_gene: TRBJ2-7
CDR3aa: CASSQFIAGAYEQYF
CDR3nt: TGTGCCAGCAGCCAATTCATAGCGGGCGCCTACGAGCAGTACTTC

d_gene: TRBD1
v_gene: TRBV20-1
abundance: few
j_gene: TRBJ1-1
CDR3aa: CSARDTQGARTEAFF
CDR3nt: TGCAGTGCTAGAGATACTCAGGGGGCGCGGACTGAAGCTTTCTTT